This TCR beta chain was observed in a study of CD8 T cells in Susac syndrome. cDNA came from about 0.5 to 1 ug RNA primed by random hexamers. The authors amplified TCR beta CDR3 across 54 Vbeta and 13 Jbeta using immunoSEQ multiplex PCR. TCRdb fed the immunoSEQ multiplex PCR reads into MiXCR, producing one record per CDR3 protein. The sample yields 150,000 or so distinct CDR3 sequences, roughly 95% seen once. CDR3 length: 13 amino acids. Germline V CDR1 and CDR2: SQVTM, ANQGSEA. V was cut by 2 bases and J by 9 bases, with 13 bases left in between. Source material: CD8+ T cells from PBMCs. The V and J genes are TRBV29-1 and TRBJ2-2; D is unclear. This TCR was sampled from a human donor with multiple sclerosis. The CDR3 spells CSVERQYSRELFF. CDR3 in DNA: TGCAGCGTTGAACGCCAGTACTCAAGGGAGCTGTTTTTT.